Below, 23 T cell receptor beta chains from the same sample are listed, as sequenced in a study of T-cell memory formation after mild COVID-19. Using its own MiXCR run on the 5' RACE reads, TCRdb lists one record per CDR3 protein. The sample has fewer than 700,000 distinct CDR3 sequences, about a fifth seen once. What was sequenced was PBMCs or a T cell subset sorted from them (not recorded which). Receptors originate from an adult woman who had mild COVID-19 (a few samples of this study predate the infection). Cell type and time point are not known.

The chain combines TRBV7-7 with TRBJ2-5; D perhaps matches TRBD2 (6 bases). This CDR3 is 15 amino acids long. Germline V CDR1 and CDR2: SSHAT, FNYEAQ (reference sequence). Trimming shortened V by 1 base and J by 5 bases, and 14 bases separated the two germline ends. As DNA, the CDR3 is TGTGCCAGCAGCTTAGGAGTATCAAGCGGGGAGACCCAGTACTTC. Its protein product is CASSLGVSSGETQYF.

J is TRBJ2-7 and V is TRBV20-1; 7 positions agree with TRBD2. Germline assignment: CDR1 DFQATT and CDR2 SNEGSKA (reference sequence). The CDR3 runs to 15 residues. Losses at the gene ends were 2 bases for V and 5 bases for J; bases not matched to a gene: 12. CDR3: CSARRVDRGRDEQYF. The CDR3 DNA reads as TGCAGTGCTAGAAGGGTGGACCGCGGGAGAGACGAGCAGTACTTC.

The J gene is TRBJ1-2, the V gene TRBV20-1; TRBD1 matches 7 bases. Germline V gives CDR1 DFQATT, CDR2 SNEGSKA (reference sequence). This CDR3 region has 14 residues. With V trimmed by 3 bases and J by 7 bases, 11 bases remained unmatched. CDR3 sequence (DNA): TGCAGTGCTAGGAGGCACAGGGGCGTTCCTGGCTACACCTTC. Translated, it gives CSARRHRGVPGYTF.

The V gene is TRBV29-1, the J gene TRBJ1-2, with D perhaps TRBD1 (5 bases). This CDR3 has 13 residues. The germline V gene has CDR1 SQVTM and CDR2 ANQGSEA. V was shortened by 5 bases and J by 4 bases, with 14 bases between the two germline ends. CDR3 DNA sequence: TGCAGCGTTACGCCAGGGAAGCGCTATGGCTACACCTTC. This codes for CSVTPGKRYGYTF.

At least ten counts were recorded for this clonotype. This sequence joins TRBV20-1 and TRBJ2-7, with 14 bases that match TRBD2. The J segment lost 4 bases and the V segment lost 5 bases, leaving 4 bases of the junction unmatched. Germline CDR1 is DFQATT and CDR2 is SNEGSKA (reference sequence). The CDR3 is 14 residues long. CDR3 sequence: CSAGTSGSRYEQYF. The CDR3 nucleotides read TGCAGTGCTGGGACTAGCGGGAGTCGGTACGAGCAGTACTTC.

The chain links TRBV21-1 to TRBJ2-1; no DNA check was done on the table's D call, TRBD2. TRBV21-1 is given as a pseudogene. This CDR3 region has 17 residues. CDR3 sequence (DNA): TGTGCCAGCAGCAAGGGCGGGGGGCTAGCGGAGCCCAATGAGCAGTTCTTC. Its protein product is CASSKGGGLAEPNEQFF.

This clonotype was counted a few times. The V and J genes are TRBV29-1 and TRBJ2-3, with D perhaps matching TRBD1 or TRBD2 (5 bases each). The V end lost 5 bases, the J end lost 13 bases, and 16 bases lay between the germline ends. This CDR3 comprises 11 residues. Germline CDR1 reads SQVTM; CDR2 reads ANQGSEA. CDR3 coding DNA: TGCAGCGTTCCGGGGCCCATAGTCGAGTATTTT. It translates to CSVPGPIVEYF.

Here the CDR3 reads CASRRGGRDTEAFF. The CDR3 nucleotides read TGTGCCAGCAGGCGGGGAGGGAGAGATACTGAAGCTTTCTTT. The chain has TRBV11-3 and TRBJ1-1; the D is unclear. The germline gives CDR1 SGHNT, CDR2 YENEEA. V lost 6 bases and J 5 bases, leaving 16 bases between the germline ends. CDR3 length equals 14 residues.

The CDR3 coding sequence is TGTGCCAGCAGCTCCGGGTCCCTCCCTAGCTCCTATAATTCACCCCTCCACTTT. It is translated as CASSSGSLPSSYNSPLHF. The chain recombines TRBV11-2 with TRBJ1-6; D gene ambiguous. Trimming cost V 4 bases and J 0 bases, with 16 bases left between them. The germline gives CDR1 SGHAT, CDR2 FQNNGV. The CDR3 has 18 amino acids.

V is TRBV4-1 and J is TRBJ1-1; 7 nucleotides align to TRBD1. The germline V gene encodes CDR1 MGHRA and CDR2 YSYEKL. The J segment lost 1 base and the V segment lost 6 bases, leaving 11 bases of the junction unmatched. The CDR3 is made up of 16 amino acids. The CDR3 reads CASRIETGNANTEAFF. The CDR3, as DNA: TGCGCCAGCAGAATAGAGACAGGGAACGCGAACACTGAAGCTTTCTTT.

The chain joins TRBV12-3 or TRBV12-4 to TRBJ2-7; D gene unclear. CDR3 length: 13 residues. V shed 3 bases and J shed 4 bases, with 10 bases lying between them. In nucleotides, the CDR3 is TGTGCCAGCAGTTTCTCGGAAGATTACGAGCAGTACTTC. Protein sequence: CASSFSEDYEQYF.

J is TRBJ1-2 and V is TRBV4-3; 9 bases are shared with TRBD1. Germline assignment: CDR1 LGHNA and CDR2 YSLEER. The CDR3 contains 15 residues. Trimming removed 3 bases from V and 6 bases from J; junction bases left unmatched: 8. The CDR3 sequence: CASSHRGQGINGYTF. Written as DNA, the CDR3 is TGCGCCAGCAGCCACCGGGGACAGGGAATCAATGGCTACACCTTC.

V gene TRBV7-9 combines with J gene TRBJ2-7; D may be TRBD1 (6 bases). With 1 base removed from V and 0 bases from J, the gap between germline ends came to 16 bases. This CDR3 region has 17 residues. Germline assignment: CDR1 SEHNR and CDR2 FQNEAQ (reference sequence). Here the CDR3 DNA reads TGTGCCAGCAGCTTAGGTTTGAGGACAGCGAGCTCCTACGAGCAGTACTTC. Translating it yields CASSLGLRTASSYEQYF.

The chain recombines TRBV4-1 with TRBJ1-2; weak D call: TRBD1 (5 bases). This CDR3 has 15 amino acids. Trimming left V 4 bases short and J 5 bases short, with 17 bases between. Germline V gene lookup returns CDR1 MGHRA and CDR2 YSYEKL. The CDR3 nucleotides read TGCGCCAGCAGCCTCCGGGACCCTGGGGATTATGGCTACACCTTC. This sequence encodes CASSLRDPGDYGYTF.

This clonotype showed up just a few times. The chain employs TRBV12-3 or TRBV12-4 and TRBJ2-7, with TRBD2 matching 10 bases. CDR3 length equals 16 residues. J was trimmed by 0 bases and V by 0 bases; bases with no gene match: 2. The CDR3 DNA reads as TGTGCCAGCAGTTTAGCTAGCGGGGGGTCCTCCTACGAGCAGTACTTC. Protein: CASSLASGGSSYEQYF.

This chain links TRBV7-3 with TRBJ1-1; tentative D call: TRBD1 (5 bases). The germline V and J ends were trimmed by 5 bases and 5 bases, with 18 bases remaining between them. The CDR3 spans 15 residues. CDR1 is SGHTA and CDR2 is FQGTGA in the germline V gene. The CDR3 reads CASSVGTGGLTEAFF. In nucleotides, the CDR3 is TGTGCCAGCAGCGTGGGTACAGGCGGTCTAACTGAAGCTTTCTTT.

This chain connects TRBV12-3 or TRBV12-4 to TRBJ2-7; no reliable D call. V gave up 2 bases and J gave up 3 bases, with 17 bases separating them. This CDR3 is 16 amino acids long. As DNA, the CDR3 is TGTGCCAGCAGTTTATCGGTGTGGGTTCAGAACTACGAGCAGTACTTC. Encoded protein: CASSLSVWVQNYEQYF.

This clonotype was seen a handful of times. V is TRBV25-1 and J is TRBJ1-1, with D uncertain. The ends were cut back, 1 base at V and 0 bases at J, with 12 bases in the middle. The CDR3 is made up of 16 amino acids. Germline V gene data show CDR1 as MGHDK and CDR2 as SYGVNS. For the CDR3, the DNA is TGTGCCAGCAGTGAATTGAGAGGGCAAATGAACACTGAAGCTTTCTTT. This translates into CASSELRGQMNTEAFF.

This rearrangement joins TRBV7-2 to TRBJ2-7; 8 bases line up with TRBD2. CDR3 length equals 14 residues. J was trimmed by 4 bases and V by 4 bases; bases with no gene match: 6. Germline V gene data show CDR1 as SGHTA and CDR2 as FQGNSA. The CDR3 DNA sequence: TGTGCCAGCAGCTCCGGACTAGCTATGTACGAGCAGTACTTC. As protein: CASSSGLAMYEQYF.

DNA of the CDR3: TGTGCCAGCAGCTTATCCCGGACAGGGGTCAATGAGCAGTTCTTC. It encodes CASSLSRTGVNEQFF. This chain links TRBV7-2 with TRBJ2-1, with TRBD1 identical over 9 bases. The germline CDR1 and CDR2 sequences are SGHTA and FQGNSA. This CDR3 region has 15 residues. Trimming took 2 bases from V and 6 from J; bases not matched to a gene: 5.

The CDR3 loop reads CASSWTPPGLRGDTQYF. The CDR3 bases are TGTGCCAGCAGTTGGACTCCTCCGGGACTCCGGGGAGATACGCAGTATTTT. This sequence joins TRBV6-2 or TRBV6-3 and TRBJ2-3, with a tentative D call TRBD2 (6 bases). The CDR3 spans 17 residues. V was shortened by 4 bases and J by 5 bases, with 22 bases between the two germline ends. Germline V gene sequence: CDR1 MNHEY, CDR2 SVGEGT.

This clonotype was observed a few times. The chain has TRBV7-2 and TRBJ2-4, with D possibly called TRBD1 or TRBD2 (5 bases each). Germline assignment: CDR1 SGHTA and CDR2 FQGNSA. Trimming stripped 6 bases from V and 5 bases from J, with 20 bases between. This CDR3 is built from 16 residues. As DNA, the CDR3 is TGTGCCAGCAGATATGACGGGACCGCTCTAGAAAACATTCAGTACTTC. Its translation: CASRYDGTALENIQYF.

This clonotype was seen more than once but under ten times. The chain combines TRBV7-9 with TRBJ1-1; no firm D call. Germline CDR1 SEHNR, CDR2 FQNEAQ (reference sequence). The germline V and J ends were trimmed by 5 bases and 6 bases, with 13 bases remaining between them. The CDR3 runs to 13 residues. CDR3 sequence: CASSPLSGAEAFF. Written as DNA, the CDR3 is TGTGCCAGCAGCCCCCTCTCGGGAGCTGAAGCTTTCTTT.